A selection of T cell receptor beta chains follows, all from one sample in a study of vaccination effects on CD4 cells after COVID-19. Measured with immunoSEQ multiplex PCR; TCRdb has only the in-frame clones, and not every one. This sample carries 60,000 to 90,000 clones, approximately 80% of them seen once, and the ten largest clones take approximately 1.3%. The antigens these receptors bind are not known. Source: CD4+ T cells from PBMCs cultured with HCoV-229E spike peptides, taken after COVID-19 vaccination. These receptors were collected from a human donor who received a COVID-19 vaccine. The CDR3 runs from the conserved cysteine through the conserved F or W. The D gene is left open where the match is weak. The size entry is marked missing in some rows and otherwise reads once, few, many or a size class.

>NA|TRBJ2-1|TRBV24-1|NA
TGTGCCACCAGTGATGCGGACGGGAGCTCCTACAATGAGCAGTTCTTC
CATSDADGSSYNEQFF
>NA|TRBJ2-2|TRBV18|NA
TGTGCCAGCTCATTCGGGACTCATAACACCGGGGAGCTGTTTTTT
CASSFGTHNTGELFF
>NA|TRBJ1-2|TRBV6-2/TRBV6-3|TRBD1
TGTGCCAGCAGTTACTCGGGGACAGGGGGAATATCTAACTATGGCTACACCTTC
CASSYSGTGGISNYGYTF
>NA|TRBJ2-4|TRBV7-9|NA
TGTGCCAGCAGCTCCCGGTCTGCAGCCAAAAACATTCAGTACTTC
CASSSRSAAKNIQYF
>NA|TRBJ2-5|TRBV29-1|NA
TGCAGCGTCACCGGACAGAGCCAAGAGACCCAGTACTTC
CSVTGQSQETQYF
>NA|TRBJ1-6|TRBV18|NA
TGTGCCAGCTCACCCCCCGGGGCAGGAAATTCACCCCTCCACTTT
CASSPPGAGNSPLHF
>NA|TRBJ1-3|TRBV5-1|NA
TGCGCCAGCAGCTTCGAGGACGCTGGAAACACCATATATTTT
CASSFEDAGNTIYF
>NA|TRBJ1-5|TRBV24-1|TRBD1
TGTGCCACTGCGACAGGGGCCAATCAGCCCCAGCATTTT
CATATGANQPQHF
>NA|TRBJ2-3|TRBV5-1|NA
TGCGCCAGCAGGGTCCAGGGGATTAGCACAGATACGCAGTATTTT
CASRVQGISTDTQYF
>NA|TRBJ1-2|TRBV18|NA
TGTGCCAGCTCACCACCTTCTTGGGGGGACTTCTACACCTTC
CASSPPSWGDFYTF
>NA|TRBJ2-5|TRBV5-1|NA
TGCGCCAGCAGCTTGGCCGGAGGCAGCGGGGAGACCCAGTACTTC
CASSLAGGSGETQYF
>NA|TRBJ1-5|TRBV2|NA
TGTGCCAGCAGTACGACAGTTAATCAGCCCCAGCATTTT
CASSTTVNQPQHF
>NA|TRBJ1-6|TRBV5-1|TRBD1
TGCGCCAGCAGCTTGGGACAGGGGCATGATTCACCCCTCCACTTT
CASSLGQGHDSPLHF
>few|TRBJ1-5|TRBV7-9|TRBD1
TGTGCCAGCAGTAGTCGAAACAGGGGAGAGACTAGCAATCAGCCCCAGCATTTT
CASSSRNRGETSNQPQHF
>NA|TRBJ1-2|TRBV10-1|NA
TGCGCCAGCAGTGAGCCCGACTCTGGGAGGGTCTGGGGGGGCCTATCGTCTAACTATGGCTACACCTTC
CASSEPDSGRVWGGLSSNYGYTF
>NA|TRBJ1-2|TRBV2|NA
TGTGCCAGCAGTATTGGCGCTAACTATGGCTACACCTTC
CASSIGANYGYTF
>few|TRBJ1-6|TRBV2|NA
TGTGCCACCCGGGACAATGGGACTCCACCCCTCCACTTT
CATRDNGTPPLHF
>NA|TRBJ2-4|TRBV18|NA
TGTGCCAGCTCACCAGCAGTGGAGGGGAGAAACATTCAGTACTTC
CASSPAVEGRNIQYF
>NA|TRBJ2-5|TRBV5-1|NA
TGCGCCAGCAGCATACAGGGCGGAGGGCTAAAAGAGACCCAGTACTTC
CASSIQGGGLKETQYF
>NA|TRBJ2-3|TRBV5-6|NA
TGTGCCAGCAGCATCACAGATACGCAGTATTTT
CASSITDTQYF
>NA|TRBJ2-1|TRBV24-1|TRBD2
TGTGCCACCAGTGATCGGGACTATGGAGAGCAGTTCTTC
CATSDRDYGEQFF
>NA|TRBJ2-3|TRBV5-1|NA
TGCGCCAGCAGCCTTTACGGACTGAGCACAGATACGCAGTATTTT
CASSLYGLSTDTQYF
>NA|TRBJ1-5|TRBV24-1|TRBD1
TGTGCCACCAGTGAGGCCGGGACAGGAACTAATCAGCCCCAGCATTTT
CATSEAGTGTNQPQHF
>NA|TRBJ1-4|TRBV5-1|NA
TGCGCCAGCAGCCCCGGGCAGGGGTACGGGGGTGGAGAAAAACTGTTTTTT
CASSPGQGYGGGEKLFF
>NA|TRBJ1-2|TRBV19|NA
TGTGCCAGTAGGGACCGAGGGAACCTCTATGGCTACACCTTC
CASRDRGNLYGYTF
>once|TRBJ2-3|TRBV13|TRBD2
TGTGCCAGCAGGATGACTAGCGGGGGGGCGGATACGCAGTATTTT
CASRMTSGGADTQYF
>once|TRBJ1-2|TRBV6-1|NA
TGTGCCAGCAGTGAAGATCAGGGCTACGGCTACACCTTC
CASSEDQGYGYTF
>NA|TRBJ2-3|TRBV29-1|TRBD2
TGCAGCGTTGAAGCCCACCTAGCGGGGGGGCCCGGAGATACGCAGTATTTT
CSVEAHLAGGPGDTQYF
>few|TRBJ2-3|TRBV3-1/TRBV3-2|TRBD2
TGTGCCAGCAGCCTTCGGGGGGGCCCCGATACGCAGTATTTT
CASSLRGGPDTQYF
>few|TRBJ1-2|TRBV5-1|NA
TGCGCCAGCAGTTGGGGGACCTCTAGGCACTATGGCTACACCTTC
CASSWGTSRHYGYTF
>few|TRBJ1-1|TRBV6-2/TRBV6-3|NA
TGTGCCAGCAGTTCACCCCAAGACAGACGGGCGGCTTTCTTT
CASSSPQDRRAAFF
>once|TRBJ1-3|TRBV7-2|NA
TGTGCCAGCAGCTTAAGTATTTCGACGAGTAACTTTGGAAACACCATATATTTT
CASSLSISTSNFGNTIYF
>NA|TRBJ1-1|TRBV7-2|TRBD1
TGTGCCAGCAGCTTTGGGGACAGAAAGAACACTGAAGCTTTCTTT
CASSFGDRKNTEAFF
>NA|TRBJ2-5|TRBV12-3/TRBV12-4|NA
TGTGCCAGCAGTTTGAGCATAGAGACCCAGTACTTC
CASSLSIETQYF
>NA|TRBJ1-6|TRBV27|NA
TGTGCCAGCAGGCCAGCGTTAAGCTCCTATAATTCACCCCTCCACTTT
CASRPALSSYNSPLHF
>NA|TRBJ2-3|TRBV9|NA
TGTGCCAGCAGCGTAGAAGGCAGAAGCACAGATACGCAGTATTTT
CASSVEGRSTDTQYF
>NA|TRBJ1-5|TRBV29-1|NA
TGCAGCGTTGACCGGGCCATTCATGGCAATCAGCCCCAGCATTTT
CSVDRAIHGNQPQHF
>NA|TRBJ2-5|TRBV6-2/TRBV6-3|NA
TGTGCCAGCTGCCTAGGGCTGGGGGGCCCAGAGACCCAGTACTTC
CASCLGLGGPETQYF
>NA|TRBJ1-1|TRBV9|NA
TGTGCCAGCAGCTCTCAATCCAACACTGAAGCTTTCTTT
CASSSQSNTEAFF
>NA|TRBJ2-1|TRBV5-1|TRBD1
TGCGCCAGCAGCCACCCCCGGGACAGGGCGCCTCTTTCCTACAATGAGCAGTTCTTC
CASSHPRDRAPLSYNEQFF
>NA|TRBJ1-5|TRBV19|TRBD1
TGTGCCAGTAGTATCTCAGACAGGGCACGAAATCAGCCCCAGCATTTT
CASSISDRARNQPQHF
>few|TRBJ2-1|TRBV6-2/TRBV6-3|TRBD2
TGTGCCAGCAGTTTTGTACAACTAGCAGCTTCTAGCGGGGACTACAATGAGCAGTTCTTC
CASSFVQLAASSGDYNEQFF
>NA|TRBJ1-1|TRBV18|NA
TGTGCCAGCTGCACGAGGGATGGGACTGAAGCTTTCTTT
CASCTRDGTEAFF
>once|TRBJ1-1|TRBV29-1|NA
TGCAGCGTCCGGGGCAGGAACACTGAAGCTTTCTTT
CSVRGRNTEAFF